Listed below are T cell receptor beta chains from one sample, sequenced in a study of vaccination effects on CD4 cells after COVID-19. The antigens these receptors bind are not known. Sequenced by immunoSEQ multiplex PCR; TCRdb stores in-frame clones only, minus some. The sample holds 30,000 to 35,000 clones, around 74% seen once. This specimen consisted of CD4+ T cells from PBMCs cultured without peptide, obtained after COVID-19 vaccination. The receptors were gathered from a human donor who had a prior SARS-CoV-2 infection. Each CDR3 is given with its conserved first and last residue. The D gene is left open where the match is weak. Rows give clone size only sometimes, using once, few, many, or a class for an expanded clone.

d_gene	v_gene	j_gene	abundance	len	CDR3aa	CDR3nt
.	TRBV18	TRBJ2-3	.	17	CASSPPGSRGSADTQYF	TGTGCCAGCTCACCACCGGGCTCAAGGGGATCGGCAGATACGCAGTATTTT
.	TRBV2	TRBJ1-5	few	12	CASNRLNQPQHF	TGTGCCAGCAATAGACTAAATCAGCCCCAGCATTTT
.	TRBV25-1	TRBJ2-2	.	12	CASSEGGRELFF	TGTGCCAGCAGTGAGGGGGGCCGGGAGCTGTTTTTT
.	TRBV21-1	TRBJ1-1	once	15	CASSKWRAGNTEAFF	TGTGCCAGCAGCAAATGGAGGGCAGGGAACACTGAAGCTTTCTTT
.	TRBV4-1	TRBJ2-2	.	15	CASSQDSFLTGELFF	TGCGCCAGCAGCCAAGATAGTTTCCTCACCGGGGAGCTGTTTTTT
.	TRBV5-1	TRBJ2-3	.	14	CASSLVRGLDTQYF	TGCGCCAGCAGCTTGGTCCGGGGTTTAGATACGCAGTATTTT
TRBD1	TRBV25-1	TRBJ1-6	once	16	CASPDRGEPYNSPLHF	TGTGCCAGTCCGGACAGGGGTGAACCCTATAATTCACCCCTCCACTTT
.	TRBV10-2	TRBJ1-5	few	13	CASSSGEGQPQHF	TGCGCCAGCAGTTCCGGGGAGGGACAGCCCCAGCATTTT
TRBD1	TRBV7-2	TRBJ1-3	.	19	CASSLRGGARGHSGNTIYF	TGTGCCAGCAGCTTAAGAGGGGGCGCACGAGGTCACTCTGGAAACACCATATATTTT
.	TRBV19	TRBJ1-1	.	14	CASSIGGRDTEAFF	TGTGCCAGTAGTATAGGAGGGAGGGACACTGAAGCTTTCTTT
TRBD2	TRBV9	TRBJ2-1	.	18	CASSGRRTSGGSYNEQFF	TGTGCCAGCAGCGGCCGGAGGACTAGCGGGGGCTCCTACAATGAGCAGTTCTTC
.	TRBV2	TRBJ1-2	.	13	CASRRVGSTSYTF	TGTGCCAGCAGGAGGGTGGGATCAACCAGCTACACCTTC
.	TRBV15	TRBJ2-1	.	17	CATSRDERGVPYNEQFF	TGTGCCACCAGCAGAGACGAACGGGGCGTCCCCTACAATGAGCAGTTCTTC
TRBD1	TRBV5-1	TRBJ1-2	.	13	CASSLGTGVGYTF	TGCGCCAGCAGCTTGGGAACAGGGGTGGGCTACACCTTC
.	TRBV19	TRBJ2-5	.	12	CASSTKGETQYF	TGTGCCAGTAGTACCAAAGGAGAGACCCAGTACTTC
TRBD1	TRBV18	TRBJ2-6	.	22	CASSPALQGTIKFSSGANVLTF	TGTGCCAGCTCACCAGCTCTACAGGGGACGATCAAATTTAGCTCTGGGGCCAACGTCCTGACTTTC
.	TRBV5-4	TRBJ2-3	.	14	CASSPGPGTDTQYF	TGTGCCAGCAGCCCGGGACCGGGTACAGATACGCAGTATTTT
TRBD2	TRBV7-8	TRBJ2-7	.	13	CASSPSGGVEQYF	TGTGCCAGCAGCCCAAGCGGGGGGGTGGAGCAGTACTTC
.	TRBV18	TRBJ2-7	few	13	CASSPDEFYEQYF	TGTGCCAGCTCACCGGACGAGTTCTACGAGCAGTACTTC
TRBD2	TRBV18	TRBJ2-3	.	14	CASSLASGRDTQYF	TGTGCCAGCTCACTTGCTAGCGGCCGAGATACGCAGTATTTT
.	TRBV5-1	TRBJ2-1	.	14	CASSLAPPGNEQFF	TGCGCCAGCAGCTTAGCCCCGCCGGGGAATGAGCAGTTCTTC
TRBD1	TRBV9	TRBJ1-1	.	15	CASSVSGTGGTEAFF	TGTGCCAGCAGCGTTTCCGGGACAGGCGGCACTGAAGCTTTCTTT
TRBD1	TRBV5-6	TRBJ1-1	.	15	CASRKQGAQWTEAFF	TGTGCCAGCAGAAAGCAGGGGGCGCAATGGACTGAAGCTTTCTTT
TRBD2	TRBV7-2	TRBJ2-5	once	16	CASSLSSGSFGETQYF	TGTGCCAGCAGCTTATCCAGCGGGAGCTTCGGGGAGACCCAGTACTTC
.	TRBV3-1/TRBV3-2	TRBJ2-3	few	15	CASSQVPWSTDTQYF	TGTGCCAGCAGCCAAGTTCCTTGGAGCACAGATACGCAGTATTTT
.	TRBV7-8	TRBJ1-4	few	15	CASSPQGTANEKLFF	TGTGCCAGCAGCCCCCAAGGGACCGCAAACGAAAAACTGTTTTTT
.	TRBV2	TRBJ2-7	few	15	CASSARKGENYEQYF	TGTGCCAGCAGTGCCAGGAAGGGCGAGAACTACGAGCAGTACTTC
.	TRBV18	TRBJ2-7	.	13	CASSPLGFDEQYF	TGTGCCAGCTCACCACTGGGCTTCGACGAGCAGTACTTC
.	TRBV20-1	TRBJ1-2	.	11	CSASQDYGYTF	TGCAGTGCTAGCCAGGACTATGGCTACACCTTC
TRBD1	TRBV3-1/TRBV3-2	TRBJ2-1	.	17	CASSRPQPGTGSNEQFF	TGTGCCAGCAGCCGACCACAGCCCGGGACAGGGTCCAATGAGCAGTTCTTC
.	TRBV6-5	TRBJ1-5	once	15	CASRPWGASNQPQHF	TGTGCCAGCCGCCCGTGGGGGGCTAGCAATCAGCCCCAGCATTTT
TRBD1	TRBV6-5	TRBJ2-5	.	14	CASTGQGARETQYF	TGTGCCAGCACCGGACAGGGGGCAAGGGAGACCCAGTACTTC
TRBD1	TRBV19	TRBJ2-7	.	16	CASSQGRTGTHYEQYF	TGTGCCAGTAGCCAGGGACGGACAGGGACCCACTACGAGCAGTACTTC
.	TRBV5-1	TRBJ1-1	.	15	CASSLVTTGNTEAFF	TGCGCCAGCAGCTTGGTAACGACAGGCAACACTGAAGCTTTCTTT
TRBD1	TRBV5-1	TRBJ2-5	.	18	CASSLAGSGGPSGETQYF	TGCGCCAGCAGCTTGGCCGGTTCAGGGGGTCCTTCGGGAGAGACCCAGTACTTC
.	TRBV29-1	TRBJ1-6	.	10	CSVVRSPLHF	TGCAGCGTTGTCCGCTCACCCCTCCACTTT
TRBD1	TRBV7-2	TRBJ2-7	.	14	CASSFGQGALRQYF	TGTGCCAGCAGCTTCGGACAGGGGGCGCTTAGGCAGTACTTC
TRBD2	TRBV5-4	TRBJ2-3	once	16	CASSAGLAGATDTQYF	TGTGCCAGCAGCGCCGGACTAGCGGGGGCAACTGATACGCAGTATTTT
TRBD1	TRBV20-1	TRBJ1-2	.	11	CSQGAVGGYTF	TGCAGTCAGGGGGCAGTGGGGGGCTACACCTTC
.	TRBV2	TRBJ1-2	.	15	CASSDPTGTPYGYTF	TGTGCCAGCAGTGACCCGACCGGGACACCCTATGGCTACACCTTC
.	TRBV9	TRBJ1-6	.	13	CASSSRWDSPLHF	TGTGCCAGCAGCTCCCGCTGGGACTCACCCCTCCACTTT
.	TRBV18	TRBJ1-4	.	15	CASSPSRAEGEKLFF	TGTGCCAGCTCACCAAGTAGGGCGGAAGGGGAAAAACTGTTTTTT
.	TRBV12-3/TRBV12-4	TRBJ2-2	.	12	CASSLTTGELFF	TGTGCCAGCAGTTTAACCACCGGGGAGCTGTTTTTT
.	TRBV30	TRBJ2-3	few	11	CAWSVGDTQYF	TGTGCCTGGAGTGTAGGAGATACGCAGTATTTT
TRBD1	TRBV5-5	TRBJ1-1	once	14	CASSWTGMNTEAFF	TGTGCCAGCAGCTGGACAGGGATGAACACTGAAGCTTTCTTT
.	TRBV18	TRBJ2-7	.	12	CASSQDAYEQYF	TGTGCCAGCTCACAAGACGCCTACGAGCAGTACTTC
TRBD1	TRBV6-5	TRBJ2-1	.	16	CASSYGITGQFNEQFF	TGTGCCAGCAGTTACGGGATTACGGGACAGTTCAATGAGCAGTTCTTC
.	TRBV7-2	TRBJ2-1	.	14	CASSLVLAYNEQFF	TGTGCCAGCAGCTTAGTGCTGGCCTACAATGAGCAGTTCTTC
TRBD1	TRBV5-1	TRBJ1-1	.	14	CASSWEGGQGEAFF	TGCGCCAGCAGCTGGGAGGGCGGACAGGGTGAAGCTTTCTTT
.	TRBV18	TRBJ2-6	few	13	CASMASGANVLTF	TGTGCCAGCATGGCCTCTGGGGCCAACGTCCTGACTTTC
.	TRBV7-2	TRBJ2-2	.	15	CASSLAGSDTGELFF	TGTGCCAGCAGCTTGGCAGGGTCGGACACCGGGGAGCTGTTTTTT
.	TRBV2	TRBJ1-3	.	15	CASLRGRGRGNTIYF	TGTGCCAGCCTTCGAGGCAGGGGAAGGGGAAACACCATATATTTT
.	TRBV19	TRBJ1-2	.	15	CASSIFGRTNYGYTF	TGTGCCAGTAGTATATTCGGCAGGACTAACTATGGCTACACCTTC
TRBD1	TRBV24-1	TRBJ2-3	.	17	CATSDYRGTPRTDTQYF	TGTGCCACCAGTGATTACAGGGGGACCCCGAGAACAGATACGCAGTATTTT
.	TRBV11-3	TRBJ1-1	.	15	CASSPDGTHVAEAFF	TGTGCCAGCAGCCCCGACGGGACCCACGTTGCCGAAGCTTTCTTT
.	TRBV5-4	TRBJ2-4	.	13	CASSVQGKNIQYF	TGTGCCAGCAGCGTTCAGGGTAAGAACATTCAGTACTTC
TRBD1	TRBV2	TRBJ1-6	few	15	CASSGRQGRESPLHF	TGTGCCAGCAGTGGGAGACAGGGCAGGGAATCACCCCTCCACTTT
.	TRBV6-5	TRBJ2-3	.	12	CASRTSTDTQYF	TGTGCCAGCAGGACTAGCACAGATACGCAGTATTTT
.	TRBV27	TRBJ1-1	.	13	CASRKIGNTEAFF	TGTGCCAGCAGGAAGATTGGGAACACTGAAGCTTTCTTT